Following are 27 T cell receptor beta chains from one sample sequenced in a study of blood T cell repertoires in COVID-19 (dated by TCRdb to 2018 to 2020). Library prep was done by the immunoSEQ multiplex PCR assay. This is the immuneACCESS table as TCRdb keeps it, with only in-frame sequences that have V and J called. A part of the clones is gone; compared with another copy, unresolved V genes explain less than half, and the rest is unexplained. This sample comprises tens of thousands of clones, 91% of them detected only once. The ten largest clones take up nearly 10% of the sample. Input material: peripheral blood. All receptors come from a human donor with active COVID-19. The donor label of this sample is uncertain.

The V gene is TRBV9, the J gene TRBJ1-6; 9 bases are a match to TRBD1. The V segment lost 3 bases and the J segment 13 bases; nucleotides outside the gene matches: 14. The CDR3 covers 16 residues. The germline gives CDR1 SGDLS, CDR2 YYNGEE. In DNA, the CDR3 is TGTGCCAGCAGCGCAGAGGAGGGACAGGGCCGTCGGCCCCTCCACTTT. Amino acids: CASSAEEGQGRRPLHF.

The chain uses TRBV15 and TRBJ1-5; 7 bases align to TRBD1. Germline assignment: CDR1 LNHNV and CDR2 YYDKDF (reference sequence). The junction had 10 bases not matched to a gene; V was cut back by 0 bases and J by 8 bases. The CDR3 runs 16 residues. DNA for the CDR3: TGTGCCACCAGCAGAGAGATGACGGAGGGGGCAGAGCCCCAGCATTTT. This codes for CATSREMTEGAEPQHF. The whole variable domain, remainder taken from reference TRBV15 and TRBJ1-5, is DAMVIQNPRYQVTQFGKPVTLSCSQTLNHNVMYWYQQKSSQAPKLLFHYYDKDFNNEADTPDNFQSRRPNTSFCFLDIRSPGLGDTAMYLCATSREMTEGAEPQHFGDGTRLSIL.

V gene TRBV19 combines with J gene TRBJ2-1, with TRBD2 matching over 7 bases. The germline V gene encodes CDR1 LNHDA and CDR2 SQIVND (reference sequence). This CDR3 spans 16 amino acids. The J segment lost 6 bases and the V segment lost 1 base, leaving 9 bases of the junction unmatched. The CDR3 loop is CASSIGSSGTRNEQFF. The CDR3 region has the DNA TGTGCCAGTAGTATAGGGTCTAGCGGAACCCGCAATGAGCAGTTCTTC.

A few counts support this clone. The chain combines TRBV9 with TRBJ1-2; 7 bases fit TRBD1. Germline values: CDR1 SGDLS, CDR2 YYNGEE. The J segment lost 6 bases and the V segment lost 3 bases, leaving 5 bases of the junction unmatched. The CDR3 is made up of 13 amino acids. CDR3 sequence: CASSAGTEHGYTF. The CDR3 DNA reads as TGTGCCAGCAGCGCCGGGACAGAGCATGGCTACACCTTC.

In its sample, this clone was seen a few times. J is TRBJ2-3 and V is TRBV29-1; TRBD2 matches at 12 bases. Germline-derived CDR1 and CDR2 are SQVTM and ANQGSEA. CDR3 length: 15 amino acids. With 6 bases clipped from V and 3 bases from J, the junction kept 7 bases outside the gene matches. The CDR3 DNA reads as TGCAGCGTCGAGGGGCTAGCGGGGGGGACAGATACGCAGTATTTT. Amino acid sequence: CSVEGLAGGTDTQYF.

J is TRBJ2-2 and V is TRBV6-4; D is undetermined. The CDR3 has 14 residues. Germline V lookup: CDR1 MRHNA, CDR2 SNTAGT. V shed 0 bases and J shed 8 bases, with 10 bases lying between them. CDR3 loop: CASSDSMRWGELFF. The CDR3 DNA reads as TGTGCCAGCAGTGACTCCATGAGGTGGGGGGAGCTGTTTTTT.

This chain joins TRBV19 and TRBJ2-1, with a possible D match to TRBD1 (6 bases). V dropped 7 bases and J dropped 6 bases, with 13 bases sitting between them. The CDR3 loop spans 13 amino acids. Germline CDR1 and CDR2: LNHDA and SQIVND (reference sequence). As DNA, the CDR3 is TGTGCCAGTAACGACAGGCCGGGCAATGAGCAGTTCTTC. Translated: CASNDRPGNEQFF.

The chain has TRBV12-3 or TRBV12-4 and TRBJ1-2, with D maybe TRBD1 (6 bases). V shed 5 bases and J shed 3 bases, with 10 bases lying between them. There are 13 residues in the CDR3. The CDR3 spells CASSPPGDYGYTF. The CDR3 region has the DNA TGTGCCAGCAGTCCACCAGGGGACTATGGCTACACCTTC.

The CDR3: CASSLGGQGADEQYF. CDR3 DNA: TGTGCCAGCAGCTTGGGGGGACAGGGGGCGGACGAGCAGTACTTC. This rearrangement joins TRBV5-4 to TRBJ2-7; 12 nucleotides match TRBD1. Trimming at V came to 0 bases and at J to 5 bases, leaving 3 bases not matched to a gene. The CDR3 is made up of 15 amino acids. CDR1 SGHNT and CDR2 YYREEE come from the germline V gene (reference sequence).

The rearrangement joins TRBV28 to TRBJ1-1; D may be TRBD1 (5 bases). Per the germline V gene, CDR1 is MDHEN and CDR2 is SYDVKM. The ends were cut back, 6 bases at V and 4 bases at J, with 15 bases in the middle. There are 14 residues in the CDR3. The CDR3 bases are TGTGCCAGCAGACCAGCGACCGGGGGCACTGAAGCTTTCTTT. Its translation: CASRPATGGTEAFF.

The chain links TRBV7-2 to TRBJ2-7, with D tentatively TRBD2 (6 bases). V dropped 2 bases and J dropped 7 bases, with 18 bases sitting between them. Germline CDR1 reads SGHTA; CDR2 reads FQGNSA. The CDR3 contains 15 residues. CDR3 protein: CASSLYETSSREQYF. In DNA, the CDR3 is TGTGCCAGCAGCTTATATGAGACTAGTTCGAGGGAGCAGTACTTC.

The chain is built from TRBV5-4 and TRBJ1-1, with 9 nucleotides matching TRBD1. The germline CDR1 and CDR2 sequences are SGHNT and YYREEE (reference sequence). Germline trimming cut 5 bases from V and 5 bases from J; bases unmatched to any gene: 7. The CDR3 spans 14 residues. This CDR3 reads CASSPGTGKTEAFF. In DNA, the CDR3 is TGTGCCAGCAGTCCCGGGACAGGGAAAACTGAAGCTTTCTTT.

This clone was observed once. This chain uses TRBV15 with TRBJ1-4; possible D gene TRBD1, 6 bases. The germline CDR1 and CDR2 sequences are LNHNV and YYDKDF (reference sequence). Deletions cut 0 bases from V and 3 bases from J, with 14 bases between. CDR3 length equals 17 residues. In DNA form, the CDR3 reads TGTGCCACCAGCAGAGAGGACAGCAACTTACCTAATGAAAAACTGTTTTTT. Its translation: CATSREDSNLPNEKLFF.

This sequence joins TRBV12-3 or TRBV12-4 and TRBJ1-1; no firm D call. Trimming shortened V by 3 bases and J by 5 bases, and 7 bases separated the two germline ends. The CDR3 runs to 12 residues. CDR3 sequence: CASSFRWTEAFF. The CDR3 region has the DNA TGTGCCAGCAGTTTCCGGTGGACTGAAGCTTTCTTT.

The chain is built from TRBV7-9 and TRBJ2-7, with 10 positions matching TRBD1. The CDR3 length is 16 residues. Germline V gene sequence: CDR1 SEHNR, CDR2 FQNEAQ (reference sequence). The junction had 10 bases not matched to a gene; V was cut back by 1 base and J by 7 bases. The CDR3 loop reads CASSLGRQGARGEQYF. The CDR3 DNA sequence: TGTGCCAGCAGCTTAGGTAGACAGGGGGCGCGTGGAGAGCAGTACTTC.

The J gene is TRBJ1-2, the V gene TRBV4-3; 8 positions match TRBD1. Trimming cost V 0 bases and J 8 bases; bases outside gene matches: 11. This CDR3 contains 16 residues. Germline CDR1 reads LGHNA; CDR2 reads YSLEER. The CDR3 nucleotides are TGCGCCAGCAGCCAAGATGTTGGCAGGGGGCGAGGGGGCTACACCTTC. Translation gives CASSQDVGRGRGGYTF.

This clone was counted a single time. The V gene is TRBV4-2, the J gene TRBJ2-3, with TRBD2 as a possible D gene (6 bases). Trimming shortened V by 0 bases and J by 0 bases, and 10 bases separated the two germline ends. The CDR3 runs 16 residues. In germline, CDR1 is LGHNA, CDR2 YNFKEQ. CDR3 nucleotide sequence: TGTGCCAGCAGCCAAGATAGCGGAGTCAGCACAGATACGCAGTATTTT. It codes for CASSQDSGVSTDTQYF.

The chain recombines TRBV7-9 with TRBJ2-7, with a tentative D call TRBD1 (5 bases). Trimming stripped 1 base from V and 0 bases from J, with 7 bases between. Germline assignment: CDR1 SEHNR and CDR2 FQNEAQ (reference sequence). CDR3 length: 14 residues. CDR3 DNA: TGTGCCAGCAGCTTAGGGGGCCTCTCCTACGAGCAGTACTTC. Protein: CASSLGGLSYEQYF. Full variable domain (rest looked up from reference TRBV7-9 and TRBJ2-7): DTGVSQNPRHKITKRGQNVTFRCDPISEHNRLYWYRQTLGQGPEFLTYFQNEAQLEKSRLLSDRFSAERPKGSFSTLEIQRTEQGDSAMYLCASSLGGLSYEQYFGPGTRLTVT.

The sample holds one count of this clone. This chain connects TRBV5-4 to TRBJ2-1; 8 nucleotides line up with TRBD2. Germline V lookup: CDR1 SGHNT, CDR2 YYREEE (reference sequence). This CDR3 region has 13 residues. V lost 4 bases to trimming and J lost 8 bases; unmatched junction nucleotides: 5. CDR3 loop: CASSRPGLDEQFF. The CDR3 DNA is TGTGCCAGCAGCCGACCGGGACTAGATGAGCAGTTCTTC.

CDR3 bases: TGTGCCAGCAGCGTACAGGACAGGGTCGTCTACGAGCAGTACTTC. It translates to CASSVQDRVVYEQYF. The chain links TRBV9 to TRBJ2-7; TRBD1 agrees at 8 bases. The germline V gene has CDR1 SGDLS and CDR2 YYNGEE. V lost 1 base to trimming and J lost 3 bases; unmatched junction nucleotides: 6. The CDR3 has 15 amino acids.

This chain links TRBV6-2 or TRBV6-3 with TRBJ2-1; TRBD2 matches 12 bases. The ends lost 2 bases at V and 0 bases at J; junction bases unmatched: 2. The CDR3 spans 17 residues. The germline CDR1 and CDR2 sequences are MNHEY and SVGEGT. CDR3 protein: CASSYPTSGSSYNEQFF. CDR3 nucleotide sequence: TGTGCCAGCAGTTACCCGACTAGCGGGAGCTCCTACAATGAGCAGTTCTTC.

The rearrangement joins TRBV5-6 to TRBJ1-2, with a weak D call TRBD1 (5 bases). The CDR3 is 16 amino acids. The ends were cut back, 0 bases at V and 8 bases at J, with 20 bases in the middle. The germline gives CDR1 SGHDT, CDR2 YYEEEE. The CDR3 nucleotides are TGTGCCAGCAGCTTGGGAGGCGGAGGGGTCGCCGGGGGCTACACCTTC. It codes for CASSLGGGGVAGGYTF.

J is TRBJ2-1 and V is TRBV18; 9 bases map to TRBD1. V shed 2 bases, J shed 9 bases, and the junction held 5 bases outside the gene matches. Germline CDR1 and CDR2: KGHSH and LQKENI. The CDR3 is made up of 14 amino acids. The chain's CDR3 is CASSPGTGFSEQFF. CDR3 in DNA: TGTGCCAGCTCACCAGGGACAGGGTTTAGTGAGCAGTTCTTC.

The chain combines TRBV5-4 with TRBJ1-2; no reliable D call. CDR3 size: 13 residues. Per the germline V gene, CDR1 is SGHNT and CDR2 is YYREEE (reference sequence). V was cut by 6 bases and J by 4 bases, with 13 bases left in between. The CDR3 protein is CASTGGKGYGYTF. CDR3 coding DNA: TGTGCCAGCACAGGAGGGAAGGGCTATGGCTACACCTTC.

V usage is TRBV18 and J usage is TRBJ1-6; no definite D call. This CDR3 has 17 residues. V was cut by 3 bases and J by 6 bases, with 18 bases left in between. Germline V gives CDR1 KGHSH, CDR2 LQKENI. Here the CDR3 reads CASSPNGLPAGNSPLHF. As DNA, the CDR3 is TGTGCCAGCTCACCGAACGGACTGCCTGCGGGTAATTCACCCCTCCACTTT.

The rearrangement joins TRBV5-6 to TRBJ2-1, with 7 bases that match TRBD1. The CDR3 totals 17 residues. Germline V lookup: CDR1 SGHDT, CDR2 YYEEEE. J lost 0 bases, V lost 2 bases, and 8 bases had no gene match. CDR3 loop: CASSLGQGQNSYNEQFF. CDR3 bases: TGTGCCAGCAGCTTAGGTCAGGGACAGAACTCCTACAATGAGCAGTTCTTC.

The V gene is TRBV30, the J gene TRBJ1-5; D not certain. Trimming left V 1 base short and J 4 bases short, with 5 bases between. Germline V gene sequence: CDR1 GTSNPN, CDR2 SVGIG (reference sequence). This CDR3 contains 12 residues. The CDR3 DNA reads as TGTGCCTGGAGTGGCAGTAATCAGCCCCAGCATTTT. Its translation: CAWSGSNQPQHF.